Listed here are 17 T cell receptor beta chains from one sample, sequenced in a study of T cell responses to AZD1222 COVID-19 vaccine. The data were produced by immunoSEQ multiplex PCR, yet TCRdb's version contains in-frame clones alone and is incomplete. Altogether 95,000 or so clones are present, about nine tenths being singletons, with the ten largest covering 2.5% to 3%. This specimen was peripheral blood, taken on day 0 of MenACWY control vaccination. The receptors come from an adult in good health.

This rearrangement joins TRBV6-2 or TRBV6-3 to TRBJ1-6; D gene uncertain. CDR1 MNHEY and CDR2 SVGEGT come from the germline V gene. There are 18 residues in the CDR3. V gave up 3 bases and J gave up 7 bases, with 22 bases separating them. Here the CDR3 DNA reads TGTGCCAGCAGTTATGGCGGGTCTTGGATGGAAACGAATTCACCCCTCCACTTT. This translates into CASSYGGSWMETNSPLHF.

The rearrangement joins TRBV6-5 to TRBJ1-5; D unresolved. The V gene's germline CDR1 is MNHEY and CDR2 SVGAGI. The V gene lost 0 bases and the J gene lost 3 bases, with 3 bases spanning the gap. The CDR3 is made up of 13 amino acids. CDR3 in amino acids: CASSYSHNQPQHF. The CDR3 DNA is TGTGCCAGCAGTTACTCGCACAATCAGCCCCAGCATTTT.

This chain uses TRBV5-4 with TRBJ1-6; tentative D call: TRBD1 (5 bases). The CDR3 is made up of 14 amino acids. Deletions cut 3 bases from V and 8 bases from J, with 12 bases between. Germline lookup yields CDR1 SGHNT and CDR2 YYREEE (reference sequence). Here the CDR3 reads CASSSRVGDSPLHF. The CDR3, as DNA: TGTGCCAGCAGCTCCCGGGTGGGGGATTCACCCCTCCACTTT.

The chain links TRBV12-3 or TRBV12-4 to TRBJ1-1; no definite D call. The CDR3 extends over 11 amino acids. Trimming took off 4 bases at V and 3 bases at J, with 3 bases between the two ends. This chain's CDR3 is CASSYHTEAFF. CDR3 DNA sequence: TGTGCCAGCAGTTACCACACTGAAGCTTTCTTT.

The CDR3 DNA reads as TGTGCCAGCAGTACCTGGGGCTCTGGGGCCAACGTCCTGACTTTC. This codes for CASSTWGSGANVLTF. This sequence joins TRBV9 and TRBJ2-6; D ambiguous. The CDR3 extends over 15 amino acids. Germline assignment: CDR1 SGDLS and CDR2 YYNGEE. The ends were cut back, 5 bases at V and 0 bases at J, with 9 bases in the middle.

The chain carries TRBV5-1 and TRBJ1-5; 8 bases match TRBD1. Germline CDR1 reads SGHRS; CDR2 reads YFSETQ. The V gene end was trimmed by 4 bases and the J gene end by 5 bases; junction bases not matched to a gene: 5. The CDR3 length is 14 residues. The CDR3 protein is CASSPIQGDQPQHF. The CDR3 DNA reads TGCGCCAGCAGCCCTATACAGGGGGATCAGCCCCAGCATTTT.

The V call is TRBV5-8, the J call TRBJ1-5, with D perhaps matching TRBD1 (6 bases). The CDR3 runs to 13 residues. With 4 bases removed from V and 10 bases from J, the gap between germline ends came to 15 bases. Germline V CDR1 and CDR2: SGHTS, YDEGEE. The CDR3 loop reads CASSKGGLRPQHF. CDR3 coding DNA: TGTGCCAGCAGCAAAGGGGGGTTACGTCCCCAGCATTTT. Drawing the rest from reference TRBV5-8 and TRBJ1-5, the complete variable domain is EAGVTQSPTHLIKTRGQQATLRCSPISGHTSVYWYQQALGLGLQFLLWYDEGEERNRGNFPPRFSGRQFPNYSSELNVNALELEDSALYLCASSKGGLRPQHFGDGTRLSIL.

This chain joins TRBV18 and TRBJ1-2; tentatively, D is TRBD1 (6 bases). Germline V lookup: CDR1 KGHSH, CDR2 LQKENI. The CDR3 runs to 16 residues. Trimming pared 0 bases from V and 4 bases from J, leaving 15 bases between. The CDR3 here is CASSPPGGPRTYGYTF. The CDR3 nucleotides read TGTGCCAGCTCACCACCCGGGGGGCCGAGGACCTATGGCTACACCTTC.

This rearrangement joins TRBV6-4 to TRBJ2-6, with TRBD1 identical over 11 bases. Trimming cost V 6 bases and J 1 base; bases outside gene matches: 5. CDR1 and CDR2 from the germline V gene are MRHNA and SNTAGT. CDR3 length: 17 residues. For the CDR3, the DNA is TGTGCCAGCAGCCGCGGGACAGGGGGATCTGGGGCCAACGTCCTGACTTTC. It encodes CASSRGTGGSGANVLTF.

The CDR3 spells CASSERGFSYNSPLHF. CDR3 nucleotides: TGTGCCAGCAGTGAAAGGGGGTTCTCCTATAATTCACCCCTCCACTTT. V gene TRBV2 combines with J gene TRBJ1-6; a possible D gene is TRBD1 (6 bases). CDR3 length: 16 residues. CDR1 is SNHLY, CDR2 FYNNEI, per germline. V was trimmed by 2 bases and J by 0 bases, leaving 8 bases between them.

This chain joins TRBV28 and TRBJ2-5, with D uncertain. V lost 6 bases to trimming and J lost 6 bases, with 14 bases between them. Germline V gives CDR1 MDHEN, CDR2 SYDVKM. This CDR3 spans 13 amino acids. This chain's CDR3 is CASSPDVPKTQYF. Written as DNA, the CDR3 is TGTGCCAGCAGCCCCGACGTTCCGAAGACCCAGTACTTC.

CDR3 sequence reads: CASSLIAEQFF. CDR3 DNA: TGTGCCAGCAGTTTAATTGCGGAGCAGTTCTTC. V gene TRBV2 combines with J gene TRBJ2-1; D gene uncertain. Germline-derived CDR1 and CDR2 are SNHLY and FYNNEI. CDR3 length equals 11 residues. V was cut by 5 bases and J by 10 bases, with 9 bases left in between.

This CDR3 is CASTQGAINIQYF. The CDR3, as DNA: TGTGCCAGTACACAGGGGGCGATAAACATTCAGTACTTC. V gene TRBV2 combines with J gene TRBJ2-4; 9 bases match TRBD1. The CDR3 spans 13 residues. From germline, CDR1 is SNHLY and CDR2 FYNNEI. With 9 bases clipped from V and 6 bases from J, the junction kept 6 bases outside the gene matches. Full variable domain (outside the CDR3, taken from reference TRBV2 and TRBJ2-4): EPEVTQTPSHQVTQMGQEVILRCVPISNHLYFYWYRQILGQKVEFLVSFYNNEISEKSEIFDDQFSVERPDGSNFTLKIRSTKLEDSAMYFCASTQGAINIQYFGAGTRLSVL.

The CDR3 DNA follows: TGTGCCAGCAGGACAGAGATCTATGGCTACACCTTC. The encoded protein is CASRTEIYGYTF. This rearrangement joins TRBV21-1 to TRBJ1-2; the D segment call TRBD1 is taken from the table without a DNA check. TRBV21-1 is listed as a pseudogene. This CDR3 has 12 residues.

CDR3 in amino acids: CASSLERSGEPYGYTF. The CDR3, as DNA: TGCGCCAGCAGCTTGGAACGGTCTGGTGAACCCTATGGCTACACCTTC. This chain links TRBV5-1 with TRBJ1-2; D is undetermined. Deletions cut 0 bases from V and 4 bases from J, with 16 bases between. Germline V lookup: CDR1 SGHRS, CDR2 YFSETQ. The CDR3 spans 16 residues.

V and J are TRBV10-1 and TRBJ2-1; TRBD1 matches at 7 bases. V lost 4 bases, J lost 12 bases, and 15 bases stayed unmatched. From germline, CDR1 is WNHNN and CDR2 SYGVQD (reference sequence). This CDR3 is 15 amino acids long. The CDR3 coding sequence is TGCGCCAGCAGTGCTTCGAATAGAGACAGGGAGCGGCAGTTCTTC. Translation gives CASSASNRDRERQFF.

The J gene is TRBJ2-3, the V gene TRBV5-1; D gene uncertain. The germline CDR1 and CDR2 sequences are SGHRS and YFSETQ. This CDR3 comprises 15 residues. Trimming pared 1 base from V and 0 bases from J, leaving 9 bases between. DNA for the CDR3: TGCGCCAGCAGCTTGTCCGAGTGGAGCACAGATACGCAGTATTTT. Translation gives CASSLSEWSTDTQYF.